This T cell receptor beta chain originates from a study of blood T cell repertoires in COVID-19. Study in general: Sites in the United States, Italy and Spain provided acute and convalescent COVID-19 samples. Sample material is recorded as cDNA or gDNA derived from T cells, B-cell-depleted T cells, or PBMCs.

Per the original methods: Counts of nucleated cells, estimated from reference gene primer amplification, were obtained. Produced via immunoSEQ multiplex PCR; TCRdb's table is partial and in-frame only. D and trimming come from the DNA, and the V and J calls and clone size come from that table. This table holds 150,000 or so clones, 75% to 85% found once. Germline CDR1 is MNHNY and CDR2 is SVGAGI (reference sequence). The CDR3 loop spans 15 amino acids. V shed 5 bases and J shed 0 bases, with 11 bases lying between them. The chain recombines TRBV6-6 with TRBJ1-5; TRBD1 might be the D (6 bases). The material sequenced was peripheral blood. The TCR comes from a human donor with acute or convalescent COVID-19. The donor label of this sample is uncertain. This CDR3 reads CASSLNRDSNQPQHF. The DNA for the CDR3 is TGTGCCAGCAGTCTAAACAGGGATAGCAATCAGCCCCAGCATTTT.